This TCR beta chain derives from a study of blood T cell repertoires in COVID-19. The wider study: Sources were T cells, B-cell-depleted T cells, or PBMCs; the material itself was cDNA or gDNA.

CDR3 size: 15 residues. The germline V and J ends were trimmed by 4 bases and 7 bases, with 19 bases remaining between them. Germline assignment: CDR1 LNHDA and CDR2 SQIVND (reference sequence). Only in-frame clones appear in the TCRdb table, and some are missing; sequencing was by immunoSEQ multiplex PCR. Of some 150,000 clones listed, about 86% were seen once; the top ten hold approximately 4%. The chain combines TRBV19 with TRBJ1-2, with D unresolved. This receptor was taken from an older woman with acute or convalescent COVID-19. The sequenced sample consisted of peripheral blood. The CDR3 nucleotides read TGTGCCAGTAGTAGCCGGGAACACACTATTTCTGGCTACACCTTC. Amino acid sequence: CASSSREHTISGYTF.